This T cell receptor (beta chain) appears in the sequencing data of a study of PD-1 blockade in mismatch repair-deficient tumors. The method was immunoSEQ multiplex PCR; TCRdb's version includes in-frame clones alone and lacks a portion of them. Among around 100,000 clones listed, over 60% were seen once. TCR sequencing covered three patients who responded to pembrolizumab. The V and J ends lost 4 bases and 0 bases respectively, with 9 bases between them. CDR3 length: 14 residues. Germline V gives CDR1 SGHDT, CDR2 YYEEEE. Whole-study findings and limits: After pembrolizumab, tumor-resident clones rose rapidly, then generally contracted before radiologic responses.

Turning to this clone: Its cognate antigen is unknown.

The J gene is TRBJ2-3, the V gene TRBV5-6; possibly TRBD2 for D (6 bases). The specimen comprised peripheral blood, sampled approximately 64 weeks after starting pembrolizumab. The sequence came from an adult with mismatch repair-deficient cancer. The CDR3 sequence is CASSIGTSTDTQYF. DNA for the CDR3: TGTGCCAGCAGCATCGGGACTAGCACAGATACGCAGTATTTT.